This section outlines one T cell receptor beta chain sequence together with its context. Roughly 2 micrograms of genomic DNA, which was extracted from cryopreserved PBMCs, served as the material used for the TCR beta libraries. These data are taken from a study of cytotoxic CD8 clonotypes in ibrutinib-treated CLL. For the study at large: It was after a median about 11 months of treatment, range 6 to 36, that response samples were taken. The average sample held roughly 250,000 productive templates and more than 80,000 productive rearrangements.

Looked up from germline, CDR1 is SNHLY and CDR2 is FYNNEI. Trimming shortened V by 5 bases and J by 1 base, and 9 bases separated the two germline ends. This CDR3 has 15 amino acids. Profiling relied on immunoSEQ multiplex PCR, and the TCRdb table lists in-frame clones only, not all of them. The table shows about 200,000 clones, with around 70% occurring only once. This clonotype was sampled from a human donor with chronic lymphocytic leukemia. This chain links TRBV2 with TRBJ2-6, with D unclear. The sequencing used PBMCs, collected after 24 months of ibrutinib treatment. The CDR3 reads CASSSDQSGANVLTF. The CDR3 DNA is TGTGCCAGCAGTAGTGACCAATCTGGGGCCAACGTCCTGACTTTC.